The TCR beta chain described here comes from a study of T cell responses to AZD1222 COVID-19 vaccine. For the study at large: Second-dose intervals of approximately 4 or approximately 12 weeks were pooled.

Profiled with immunoSEQ multiplex PCR; TCRdb holds only in-frame clones, not every one. Of 150,000 to 200,000 clones listed, around 93% were seen once; the top ten hold around 4.4%. The CDR3 covers 16 residues. V was clipped by 3 bases and J by 4 bases; unmatched bases: 7. From germline, CDR1 is SGDLS and CDR2 YYNGEE. The origin of this receptor is an adult in good health. This sample comprised peripheral blood, obtained on day 0 of AZD1222 vaccination. This chain connects TRBV9 to TRBJ2-1; TRBD1 matches 10 bases. CDR3 DNA: TGTGCCAGCAGCGCGGGCCCGGGACAGGGGTACAATGAGCAGTTCTTC. It codes for CASSAGPGQGYNEQFF. The entire variable domain, with the rest obtained from reference TRBV9 and TRBJ2-1, is as follows: DSGVTQTPKHLITATGQRVTLRCSPRSGDLSVYWYQQSLDQGLQFLIQYYNGEERAKGNILERFSAQQFPDLHSELNLSSLELGDSALYFCASSAGPGQGYNEQFFGPGTRLTVL.